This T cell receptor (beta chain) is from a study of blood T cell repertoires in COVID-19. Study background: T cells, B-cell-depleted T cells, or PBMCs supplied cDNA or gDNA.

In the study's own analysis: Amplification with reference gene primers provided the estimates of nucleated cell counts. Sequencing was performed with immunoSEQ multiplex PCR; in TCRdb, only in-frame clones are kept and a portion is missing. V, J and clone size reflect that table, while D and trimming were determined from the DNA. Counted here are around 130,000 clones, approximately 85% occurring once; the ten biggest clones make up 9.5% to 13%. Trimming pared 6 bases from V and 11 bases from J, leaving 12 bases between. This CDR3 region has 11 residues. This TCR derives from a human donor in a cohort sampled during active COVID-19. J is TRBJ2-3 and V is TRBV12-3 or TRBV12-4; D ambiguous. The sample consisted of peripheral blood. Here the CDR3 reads CASRFDTMQYF. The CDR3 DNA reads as TGTGCCAGCAGATTCGACACGATGCAGTATTTT.